This entry is about one T cell receptor (beta chain). This sample was taken from a study of Ad26.COV2.S vaccination and SARS-CoV-2 variants. The treatment denotes: approximately 18 received Ad26.COV2.S at low or high dose, single or two shots; about 5 received placebo; per-sample allocation not given. Material that was analyzed had been drawn on day 63 after the first vaccine or placebo injection. Sequencing used immunoSEQ multiplex PCR; TCRdb keeps in-frame clones, though not all of them. The sample contains about 400,000 clones, around 91% of which appear only once. V was clipped by 2 bases and J by 10 bases, with 18 bases between them. In germline, CDR1 is KGHSH, CDR2 LQKENI. The CDR3 totals 15 residues.

The receptor was isolated from a person between 18 and 65 years old who received the Ad26.COV2.S COVID-19 vaccine or a placebo. The sequencing used peripheral blood, collected in a trial of Ad26.COV2.S vaccine versus placebo. V is TRBV18 and J is TRBJ2-1, with a tentative D call TRBD1 (5 bases). In DNA, the CDR3 is TGTGCCAGCTCACCATCCCCCCAGGGTATGGGGGAGCAGTTCTTC. It translates to CASSPSPQGMGEQFF.